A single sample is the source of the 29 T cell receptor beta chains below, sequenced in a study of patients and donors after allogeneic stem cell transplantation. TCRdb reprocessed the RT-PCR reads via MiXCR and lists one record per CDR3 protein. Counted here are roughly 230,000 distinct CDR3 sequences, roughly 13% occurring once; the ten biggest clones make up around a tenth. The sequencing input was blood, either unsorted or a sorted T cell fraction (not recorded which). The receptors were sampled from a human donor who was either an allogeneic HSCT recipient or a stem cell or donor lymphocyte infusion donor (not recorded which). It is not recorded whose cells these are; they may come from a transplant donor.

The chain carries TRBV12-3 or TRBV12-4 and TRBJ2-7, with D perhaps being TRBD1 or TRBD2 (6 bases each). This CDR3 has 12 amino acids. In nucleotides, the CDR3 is TGTTCTTCCGGGGGCTACTCCTACGAGCAGTACTTC. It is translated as CSSGGYSYEQYF.

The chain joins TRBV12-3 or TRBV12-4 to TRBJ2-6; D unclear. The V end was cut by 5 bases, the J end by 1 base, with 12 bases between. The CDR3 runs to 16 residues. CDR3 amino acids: CASSRVPLSGANVLTF. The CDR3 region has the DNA TGTGCCAGCAGTAGAGTACCGCTATCTGGGGCCAACGTCCTGACTTTC.

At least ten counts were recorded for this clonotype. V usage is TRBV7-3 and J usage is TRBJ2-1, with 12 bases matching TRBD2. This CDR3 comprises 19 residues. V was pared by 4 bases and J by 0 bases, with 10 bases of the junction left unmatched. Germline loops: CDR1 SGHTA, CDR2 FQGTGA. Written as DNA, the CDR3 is TGTGCCAGCAGCTCCCTAGCGGGAGGGCCGCTAGACTCCTACAATGAGCAGTTCTTC. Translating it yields CASSSLAGGPLDSYNEQFF.

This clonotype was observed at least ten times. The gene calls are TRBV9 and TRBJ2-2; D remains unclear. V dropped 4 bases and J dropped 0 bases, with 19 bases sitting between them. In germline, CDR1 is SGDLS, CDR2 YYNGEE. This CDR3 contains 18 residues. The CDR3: CASSPRGPPAANTGELFF. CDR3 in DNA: TGTGCCAGCAGCCCCAGAGGACCACCCGCCGCGAACACCGGGGAGCTGTTTTTT.

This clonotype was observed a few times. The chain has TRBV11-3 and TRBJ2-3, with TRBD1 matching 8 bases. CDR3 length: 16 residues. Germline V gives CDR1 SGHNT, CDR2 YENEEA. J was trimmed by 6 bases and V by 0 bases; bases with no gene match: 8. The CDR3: CASSLDRQGRGDTQYF. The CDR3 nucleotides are TGTGCCAGCAGCTTAGACCGACAGGGGAGAGGGGATACGCAGTATTTT.

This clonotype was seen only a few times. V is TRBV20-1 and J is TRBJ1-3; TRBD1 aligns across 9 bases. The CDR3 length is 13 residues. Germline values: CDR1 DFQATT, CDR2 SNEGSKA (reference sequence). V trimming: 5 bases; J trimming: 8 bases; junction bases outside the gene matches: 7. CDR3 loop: CSAPQTGGDTIYF. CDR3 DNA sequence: TGCAGTGCTCCTCAGACAGGGGGAGACACCATATATTTT.

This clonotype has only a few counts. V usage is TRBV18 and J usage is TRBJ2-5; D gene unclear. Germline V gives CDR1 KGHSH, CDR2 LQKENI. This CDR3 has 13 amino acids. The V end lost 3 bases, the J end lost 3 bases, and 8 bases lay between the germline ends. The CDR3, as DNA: TGTGCCAGCTCACCCACCGTGGAAGAGACCCAGTACTTC. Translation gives CASSPTVEETQYF. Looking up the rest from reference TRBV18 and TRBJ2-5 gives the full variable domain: NAGVMQNPRHLVRRRGQEARLRCSPMKGHSHVYWYRQLPEEGLKFMVYLQKENIIDESGMPKERFSAEFPKEGPSILRIQQVVRGDSAAYFCASSPTVEETQYFGPGTRLLVL.

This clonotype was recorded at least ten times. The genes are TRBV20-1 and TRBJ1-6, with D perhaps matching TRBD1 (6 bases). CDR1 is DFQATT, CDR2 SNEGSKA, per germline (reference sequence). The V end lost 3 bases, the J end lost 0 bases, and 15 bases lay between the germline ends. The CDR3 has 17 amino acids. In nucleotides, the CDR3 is TGCAGTGCTAGCGTCCCAGGGGCGAGCTCCTATAATTCACCCCTCCACTTT. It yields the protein CSASVPGASSYNSPLHF.

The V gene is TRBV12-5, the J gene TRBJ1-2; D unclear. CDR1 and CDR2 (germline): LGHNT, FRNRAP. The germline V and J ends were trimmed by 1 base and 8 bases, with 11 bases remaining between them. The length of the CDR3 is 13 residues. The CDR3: CASGLGHLRGYTF. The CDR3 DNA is TGTGCTAGTGGTTTGGGCCACCTCCGGGGCTACACCTTC.

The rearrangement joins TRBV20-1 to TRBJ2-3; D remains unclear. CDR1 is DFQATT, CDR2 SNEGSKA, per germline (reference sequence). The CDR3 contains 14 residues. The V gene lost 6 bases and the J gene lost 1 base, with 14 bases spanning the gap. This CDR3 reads CSAVPGERTDTQYF. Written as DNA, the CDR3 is TGCAGTGCGGTGCCTGGCGAGCGCACAGATACGCAGTATTTT.

CDR3 sequence: CASSRGLAGDGEQFF. Written as DNA, the CDR3 is TGTGCCAGCTCCCGCGGGCTAGCGGGAGACGGTGAGCAGTTCTTC. The chain employs TRBV18 and TRBJ2-1; 10 nucleotides line up with TRBD2. Germline-derived CDR1 and CDR2 are KGHSH and LQKENI. Losses at the gene ends were 6 bases for V and 9 bases for J; bases not matched to a gene: 11. This CDR3 spans 15 amino acids.

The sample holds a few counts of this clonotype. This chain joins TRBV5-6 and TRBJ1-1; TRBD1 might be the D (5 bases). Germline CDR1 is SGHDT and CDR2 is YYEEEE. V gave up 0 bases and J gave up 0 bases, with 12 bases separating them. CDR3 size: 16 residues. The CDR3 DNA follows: TGTGCCAGCAGCTTGGAGGGGCCCCGGATGAACACTGAAGCTTTCTTT. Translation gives CASSLEGPRMNTEAFF.

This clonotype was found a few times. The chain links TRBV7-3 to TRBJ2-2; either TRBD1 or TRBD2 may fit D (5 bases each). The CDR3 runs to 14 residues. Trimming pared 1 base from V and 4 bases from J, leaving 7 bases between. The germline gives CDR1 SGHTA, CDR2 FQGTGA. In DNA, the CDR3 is TGTGCCAGCAGCTTAATGAGGGGCACCGGGGAGCTGTTTTTT. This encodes CASSLMRGTGELFF.

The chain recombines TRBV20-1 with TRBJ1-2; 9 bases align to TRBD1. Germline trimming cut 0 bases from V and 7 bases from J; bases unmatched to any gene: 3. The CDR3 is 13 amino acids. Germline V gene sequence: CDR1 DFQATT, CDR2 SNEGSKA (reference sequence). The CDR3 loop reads CSARDGTGFGYTF. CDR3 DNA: TGCAGTGCTAGAGATGGGACAGGGTTTGGCTACACCTTC.

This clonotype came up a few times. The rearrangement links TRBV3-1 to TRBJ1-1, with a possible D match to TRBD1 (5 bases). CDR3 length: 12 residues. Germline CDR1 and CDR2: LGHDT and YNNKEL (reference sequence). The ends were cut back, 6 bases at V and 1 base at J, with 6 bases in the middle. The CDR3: CASRGGNTEAFF. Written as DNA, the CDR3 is TGTGCCAGCAGGGGGGGGAACACTGAAGCTTTCTTT.

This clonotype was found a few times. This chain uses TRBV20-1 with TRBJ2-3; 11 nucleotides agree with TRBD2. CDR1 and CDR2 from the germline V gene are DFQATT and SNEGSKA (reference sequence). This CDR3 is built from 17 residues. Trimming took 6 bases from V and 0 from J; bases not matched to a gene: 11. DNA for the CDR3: TGCAGTGCCACTACCCCTGCTAGCGGGGGGAGCACAGATACGCAGTATTTT. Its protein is CSATTPASGGSTDTQYF.

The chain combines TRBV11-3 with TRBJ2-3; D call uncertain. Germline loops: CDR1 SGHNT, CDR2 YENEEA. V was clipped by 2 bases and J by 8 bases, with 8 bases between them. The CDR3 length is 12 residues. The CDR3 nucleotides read TGTGCCAGCAGCTTACGGAGTGGTACGCAGTATTTT. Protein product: CASSLRSGTQYF.

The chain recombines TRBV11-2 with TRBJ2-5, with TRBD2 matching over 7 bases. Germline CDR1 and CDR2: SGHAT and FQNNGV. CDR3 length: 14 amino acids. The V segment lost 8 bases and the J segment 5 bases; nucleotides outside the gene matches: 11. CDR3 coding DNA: TGTGCCAGCGCGAGCGGGGCGGGCCCTGAGACCCAGTACTTC. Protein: CASASGAGPETQYF.

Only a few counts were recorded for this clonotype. The CDR3 DNA is TGTGCCAGCAGCCAAGGCCGACCGGTGGGCTCCTACGAGCAGTACTTC. This gives the protein CASSQGRPVGSYEQYF. This chain links TRBV14 with TRBJ2-7, with no clear D. The CDR3 is made up of 16 amino acids. V was cut by 1 base and J by 0 bases, with 13 bases left in between. CDR1 SGHDN and CDR2 FVKESK come from the germline V gene.

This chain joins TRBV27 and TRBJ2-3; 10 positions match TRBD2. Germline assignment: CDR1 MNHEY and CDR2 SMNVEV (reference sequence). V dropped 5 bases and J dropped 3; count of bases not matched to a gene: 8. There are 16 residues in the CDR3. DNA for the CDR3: TGTGCCAGCAGTGCTAGCGGGAGAGGTAGTACAGATACGCAGTATTTT. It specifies CASSASGRGSTDTQYF.

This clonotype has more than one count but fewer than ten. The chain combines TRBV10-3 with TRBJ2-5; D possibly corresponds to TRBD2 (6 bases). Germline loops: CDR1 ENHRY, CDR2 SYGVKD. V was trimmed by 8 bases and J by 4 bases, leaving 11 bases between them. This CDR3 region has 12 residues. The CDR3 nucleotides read TGTGCCATCGGCGGGGACCGAGAGACCCAGTACTTC. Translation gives CAIGGDRETQYF.

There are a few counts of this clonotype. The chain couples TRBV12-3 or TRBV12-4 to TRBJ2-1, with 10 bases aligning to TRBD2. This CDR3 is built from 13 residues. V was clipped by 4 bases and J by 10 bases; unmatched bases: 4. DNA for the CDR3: TGTGCCAGCAGTTCCGGACTAGCGGTAGAGCAGTTCTTC. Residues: CASSSGLAVEQFF.

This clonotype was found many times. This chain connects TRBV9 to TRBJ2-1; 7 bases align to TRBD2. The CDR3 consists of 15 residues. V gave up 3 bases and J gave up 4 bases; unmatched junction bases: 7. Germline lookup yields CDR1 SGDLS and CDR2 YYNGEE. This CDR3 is CASSGDSGYYNEQFF. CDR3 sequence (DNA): TGTGCCAGCAGCGGGGATAGCGGGTATTACAATGAGCAGTTCTTC. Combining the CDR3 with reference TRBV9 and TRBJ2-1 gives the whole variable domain DSGVTQTPKHLITATGQRVTLRCSPRSGDLSVYWYQQSLDQGLQFLIQYYNGEERAKGNILERFSAQQFPDLHSELNLSSLELGDSALYFCASSGDSGYYNEQFFGPGTRLTVL.

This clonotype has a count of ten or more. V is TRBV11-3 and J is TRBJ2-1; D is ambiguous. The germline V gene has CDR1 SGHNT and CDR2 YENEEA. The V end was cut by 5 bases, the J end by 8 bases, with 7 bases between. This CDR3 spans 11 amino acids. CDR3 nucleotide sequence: TGTGCCAGCAGCCGCGAGGATGAGCAGTTCTTC. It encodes CASSREDEQFF.

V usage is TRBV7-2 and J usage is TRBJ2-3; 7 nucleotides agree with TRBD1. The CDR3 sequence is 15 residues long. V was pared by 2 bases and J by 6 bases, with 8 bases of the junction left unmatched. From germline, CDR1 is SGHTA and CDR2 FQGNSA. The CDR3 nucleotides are TGTGCCAGCAGCTTATACGGACAGGTTTCGGATACGCAGTATTTT. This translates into CASSLYGQVSDTQYF.

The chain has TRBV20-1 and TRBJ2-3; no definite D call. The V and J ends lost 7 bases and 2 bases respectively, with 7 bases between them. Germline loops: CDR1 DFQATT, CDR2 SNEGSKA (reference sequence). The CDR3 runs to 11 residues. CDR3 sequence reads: CSELHTDTQYF. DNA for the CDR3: TGCAGTGAACTACACACAGATACGCAGTATTTT.

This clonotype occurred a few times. The CDR3 here is CAISESGGPLNYGYTF. As DNA, the CDR3 is TGTGCCATCAGTGAGTCTGGGGGGCCCCTCAACTATGGCTACACCTTC. The chain uses TRBV10-3 and TRBJ1-2, with D perhaps TRBD1 (6 bases). CDR1 and CDR2 from the germline V gene are ENHRY and SYGVKD. This CDR3 region has 16 residues. V was cut by 0 bases and J by 2 bases, with 13 bases left in between.

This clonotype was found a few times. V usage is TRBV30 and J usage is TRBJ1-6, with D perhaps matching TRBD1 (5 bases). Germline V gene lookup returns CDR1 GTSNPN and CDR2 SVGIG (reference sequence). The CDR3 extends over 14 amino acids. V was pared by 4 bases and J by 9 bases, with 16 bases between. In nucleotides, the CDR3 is TGTGCCTGGAAAGGGGACGCAGTCGGTTCACCCCTCCACTTT. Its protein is CAWKGDAVGSPLHF.

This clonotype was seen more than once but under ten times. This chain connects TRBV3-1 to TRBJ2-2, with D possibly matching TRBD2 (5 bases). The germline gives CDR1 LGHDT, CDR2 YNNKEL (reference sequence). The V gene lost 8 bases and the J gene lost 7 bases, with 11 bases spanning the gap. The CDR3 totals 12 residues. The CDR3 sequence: CASVGVDGELFF. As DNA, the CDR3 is TGTGCCAGCGTCGGGGTGGACGGGGAGCTGTTTTTT.